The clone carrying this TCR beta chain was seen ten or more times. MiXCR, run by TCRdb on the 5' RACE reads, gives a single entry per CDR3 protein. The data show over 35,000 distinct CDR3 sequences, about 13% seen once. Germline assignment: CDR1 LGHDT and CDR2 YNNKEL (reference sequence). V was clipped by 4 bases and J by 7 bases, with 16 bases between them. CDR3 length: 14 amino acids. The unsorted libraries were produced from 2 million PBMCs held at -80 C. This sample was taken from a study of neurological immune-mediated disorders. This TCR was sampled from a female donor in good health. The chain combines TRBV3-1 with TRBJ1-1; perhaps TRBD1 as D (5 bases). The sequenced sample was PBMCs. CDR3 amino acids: CASSLSPGLFEAFF. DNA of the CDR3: TGTGCCAGCAGCCTCTCTCCAGGGTTATTTGAAGCTTTCTTT.